This is a list of T cell receptor beta chains from one sample in a study of T cell repertoires in cytomegalovirus infection. TCRdb recomputed calls from the reads with MiXCR, one row per CDR3 protein. Altogether approximately 140,000 distinct CDR3 sequences are present, 6.5% being singletons, with the ten largest covering 18%. The specimen was PBMCs. The receptors were gathered from a human donor in good health (CMV status not recorded). Some clones in this sample may be carry-over from other donors' samples. Both conserved end residues are part of each CDR3. The D gene is left open where the match is weak. The listing skips clone size in some rows; elsewhere it reads once, few, many or a size class.

D gene	J gene	clone size	V gene	CDR3 protein	CDR3 DNA
.	TRBJ2-7	many	TRBV5-1	CASSFRSSSYEQYF	TGCGCCAGCAGCTTCAGGAGTAGCTCCTACGAGCAGTACTTC
.	TRBJ1-2	many	TRBV7-2	CASSLVGRGAIAGYTF	TGTGCCAGCAGTCTAGTCGGTAGGGGCGCGATCGCTGGCTACACCTTC
TRBD2	TRBJ2-1	many	TRBV7-8	CASSLERGGGGEQFF	TGTGCCAGCAGCTTAGAACGGGGGGGTGGAGGTGAGCAGTTCTTC
.	TRBJ2-1	few	TRBV5-3	CASSLNTEQFF	TGTGCCAGCAGCTTGAACACAGAGCAGTTCTTC
.	TRBJ1-2	.	TRBV25-1	CASPLRTENYGYTF	TGTGCCAGCCCCCTTCGGACGGAGAACTATGGCTACACCTTC
TRBD1	TRBJ2-5	many	TRBV7-2	CASSLDWDRGQETQYF	TGTGCCAGCAGCTTAGACTGGGACAGGGGGCAAGAGACCCAGTACTTC
.	TRBJ1-5	many	TRBV19	CASSLTLDSNQPQHF	TGTGCCAGTAGCTTGACACTCGATAGCAATCAGCCCCAGCATTTT
.	TRBJ1-6	many	TRBV5-1	CASSLEGRSNSPLHF	TGCGCCAGCAGCTTGGAAGGAAGAAGTAATTCACCCCTCCACTTT
.	TRBJ1-2	many	TRBV7-2	CASSLGVGNYGYTF	TGTGCCAGCAGCTTAGGGGTGGGAAACTATGGCTACACCTTC
.	TRBJ2-2	many	TRBV7-2	CASGAPNTGELFF	TGTGCCAGCGGGGCGCCGAACACCGGGGAGCTGTTTTTT
.	TRBJ1-1	many	TRBV10-2	CASRGARGLYTEAFF	TGCGCCAGCAGGGGGGCTAGAGGTTTGTACACTGAAGCTTTCTTT
.	TRBJ2-7	few	TRBV9	CASSVAGEGGREQYF	TGTGCCAGCAGCGTAGCTGGAGAGGGTGGACGCGAGCAGTACTTC
TRBD2	TRBJ2-3	many	TRBV7-2	CASSLKLAGAPAFRTDTQYF	TGTGCCAGCAGCTTAAAACTAGCGGGGGCTCCTGCATTCCGAACAGATACGCAGTATTTT
TRBD1	TRBJ1-6	.	TRBV20-1	CSARDHDRGIDNSPLHF	TGCAGTGCTAGAGACCATGACAGGGGGATAGATAATTCACCCCTCCACTTT
.	TRBJ2-1	.	TRBV7-3	CASSLRGTTLDEQFF	TGTGCCAGCAGCTTGCGGGGGACAACCCTGGATGAGCAGTTCTTC
.	TRBJ1-2	many	TRBV11-2	CASSPPGSNSYGYTF	TGTGCCAGCAGCCCTCCGGGATCCAATAGCTATGGCTACACCTTC
.	TRBJ2-7	many	TRBV24-1	CATSDGLDLGEQYF	TGTGCCACCAGTGACGGCCTCGATTTGGGCGAGCAGTACTTC
TRBD1	TRBJ2-7	.	TRBV6-2/TRBV6-3	CASSTPDRRAYEQYF	TGTGCCAGCAGCACTCCGGACAGGAGAGCCTACGAGCAGTACTTC
.	TRBJ1-5	many	TRBV6-2/TRBV6-3	CASSYGAGTINQPQHF	TGTGCCAGCAGTTACGGTGCCGGGACAATTAATCAGCCCCAGCATTTT
.	TRBJ1-2	many	TRBV10-3	CAISADPDGLYGYTF	TGTGCCATCAGTGCGGACCCGGACGGACTCTATGGCTACACCTTC
.	TRBJ2-7	many	TRBV19	CASSIAGVSYEQYF	TGTGCCAGTAGTATCGCCGGGGTATCCTACGAGCAGTACTTC
.	TRBJ2-7	medium-sized	TRBV7-2	CASSLGLAHAYEQYF	TGTGCCAGCAGCTTAGGTCTAGCGCATGCCTACGAGCAGTACTTC
.	TRBJ1-1	few	TRBV27	CASSFQGRNTEAFF	TGTGCCAGCAGTTTCCAGGGGAGGAACACTGAAGCTTTCTTT
TRBD1	TRBJ1-5	many	TRBV7-2	CASSLEGAGGNQPQHF	TGTGCCAGCAGCTTAGAGGGGGCAGGGGGCAATCAGCCCCAGCATTTT
.	TRBJ1-2	.	TRBV24-1	CATSDSVRGSNYGYTF	TGTGCCACCAGTGATTCTGTGCGGGGGTCCAACTATGGCTACACCTTC
TRBD2	TRBJ2-5	many	TRBV28	CASSLSGGYQETQYF	TGTGCCAGCAGTTTAAGCGGGGGTTACCAAGAGACCCAGTACTTC
.	TRBJ2-3	many	TRBV7-8	CASTLSIWQKVTSTDTQYF	TGTGCCAGCACCCTTTCTATTTGGCAGAAAGTTACTAGCACAGATACGCAGTATTTT
TRBD2	TRBJ2-7	many	TRBV7-2	CASSPREGLSTYEQYF	TGTGCCAGCAGCCCACGGGAGGGCTTATCGACCTACGAGCAGTACTTC
TRBD2	TRBJ2-5	few	TRBV7-6	CASSYGTSGTYQETQYF	TGTGCCAGCAGTTACGGGACTAGCGGGACCTATCAAGAGACCCAGTACTTC
.	TRBJ2-2	many	TRBV11-2	CASSFRDGYTGELFF	TGTGCCAGCAGCTTCCGGGACGGATACACCGGGGAGCTGTTTTTT
.	TRBJ1-2	many	TRBV12-3/TRBV12-4	CASTKSLTGYTF	TGTGCCAGCACTAAGAGCTTGACAGGCTACACCTTC
.	TRBJ2-1	many	TRBV20-1	CSARDSKRTNEQFF	TGCAGTGCTAGAGATAGCAAGCGGACTAATGAGCAGTTCTTC
.	TRBJ2-3	many	TRBV20-1	CSPRDPPDTQYF	TGCAGTCCTAGGGACCCCCCAGATACGCAGTATTTT
.	TRBJ2-5	many	TRBV5-5	CASSLVPANQETQYF	TGTGCCAGCAGCTTGGTACCAGCCAACCAAGAGACCCAGTACTTC
TRBD1	TRBJ2-4	many	TRBV27	CASSTRQGGDIQYF	TGTGCCAGCAGTACCCGACAGGGGGGAGACATTCAGTACTTC
.	TRBJ1-2	many	TRBV24-1	CATSDGNNGYTF	TGTGCCACCAGTGACGGGAACAATGGCTACACCTTC
TRBD2	TRBJ2-7	many	TRBV28	CASTRPGGWSYEQYF	TGTGCCAGCACCAGACCGGGGGGTTGGTCCTACGAGCAGTACTTC
TRBD1	TRBJ1-4	many	TRBV20-1	CSANPRDRVGEKLFF	TGCAGTGCCAACCCCCGGGACAGGGTGGGAGAAAAACTGTTTTTT
TRBD1	TRBJ2-1	few	TRBV20-1	CSAMGQGIHEQFF	TGCAGTGCTATGGGACAGGGGATCCATGAGCAGTTCTTC
.	TRBJ2-5	.	TRBV5-6	CASSDRGLGGVETQYF	TGTGCCAGCAGCGATCGGGGCCTGGGAGGCGTTGAGACCCAGTACTTC